These T cell receptor beta chains were read from a single sample in a study of T cell changes during pregnancy in multiple sclerosis. Method: immunoSEQ multiplex PCR; TCRdb's copy keeps in-frame clones and lacks some. The data contain roughly 99,000 clones, under 95% of them singletons. Sequencing used peripheral blood, obtained after pregnancy. These receptors were obtained from a female donor in good health, enrolled as a control in a pregnancy study. CDR3s include the opening cysteine and the closing phenylalanine or tryptophan. A D gene is named only where the DNA matches it firmly. The size entry is marked missing in some rows and otherwise reads once, few, many or a size class.

J gene: TRBJ1-2
clone size: few
D gene: TRBD1
V gene: TRBV7-2
CDR3 DNA: TGTGCCAGCGGTTTCCTTCCGGGACAGCCGATCTATGGCTACACCTTC
CDR3 protein: CASGFLPGQPIYGYTF

J gene: TRBJ2-5
clone size: .
D gene: TRBD2
V gene: TRBV7-2
CDR3 DNA: TGTGCCAGCAGTACCCAGAGGGCTAGCGGGGGTACTAACGGACAGTACTTC
CDR3 protein: CASSTQRASGGTNGQYF

J gene: TRBJ2-1
clone size: few
D gene: .
V gene: TRBV30
CDR3 DNA: TGTGCCTGGGGAATCAGGGACACCAATGAGCAGTTCTTC
CDR3 protein: CAWGIRDTNEQFF

J gene: TRBJ1-1
clone size: .
D gene: .
V gene: TRBV5-8
CDR3 DNA: TGTGCCAGCAGCACCAGGTGGAACACTGAAGCTTTCTTT
CDR3 protein: CASSTRWNTEAFF

J gene: TRBJ2-2
clone size: .
D gene: TRBD1
V gene: TRBV10-3
CDR3 DNA: TGTGCCATCAGCACAGGGGGCTCGAGCACCGGGGAGCTGTTTTTT
CDR3 protein: CAISTGGSSTGELFF

J gene: TRBJ2-5
clone size: .
D gene: .
V gene: TRBV7-7
CDR3 DNA: TGTGCTAGCAGCTTAGTGGGGGGGACCCAGTACTTC
CDR3 protein: CASSLVGGTQYF

J gene: TRBJ1-4
clone size: .
D gene: .
V gene: TRBV11-3
CDR3 DNA: TGTGCCAGCAGCTTAGGAAGTGGAGGGGCGCATGAAAAACTGTTTTTT
CDR3 protein: CASSLGSGGAHEKLFF

J gene: TRBJ2-1
clone size: .
D gene: TRBD2
V gene: TRBV7-8
CDR3 DNA: TGTGCCAGCAGCTTAGGAGGGAGCGGGAGCTCCTACAATGAGCAGTTCTTC
CDR3 protein: CASSLGGSGSSYNEQFF

J gene: TRBJ2-5
clone size: .
D gene: .
V gene: TRBV4-1
CDR3 DNA: TGCGCCAGCAGCCGGATCGCGGGGGAGACCCAGTACTTC
CDR3 protein: CASSRIAGETQYF

J gene: TRBJ2-5
clone size: .
D gene: TRBD1
V gene: TRBV14
CDR3 DNA: TGTGCCAGCAGCCGGTCCGAAGACAGGGTGGGGCTGCGAGAGACCCAGTACTTC
CDR3 protein: CASSRSEDRVGLRETQYF